This TCR beta chain appears in the sequencing data of a study of Tregs in tolerant kidney transplant recipients. Comments on this clone: Its cognate antigen is unknown.

Per the germline V gene, CDR1 is SNHLY and CDR2 is FYNNEI. The CDR3 length is 13 residues. CFSE-labeled recipient PBMCs were cultured five to seven days with irradiated graft donor PBMCs, then FACS-sorted. Libraries were prepared by immunoSEQ multiplex PCR; TCRdb keeps only in-frame clonotypes and omits some of them. The sample yields roughly 8,300 clones, just under 35% seen once. Findings and caveats of the study: For some patients, primers changed over time, blocking nucleotide-level comparison. No direct test of biological reproducibility was done here.

The sample in question was CD8+ T cells from blood cultured with allogeneic cells, obtained before the transplant. J is TRBJ2-3 and V is TRBV2; D is uncertain. This clonotype was sampled from a human patient who received a combined kidney and bone marrow transplant. The CDR3 loop reads CVQLGASTDTQYF. The CDR3 DNA reads as TGTGTCCAGCTCGGAGCAAGCACAGATACGCAGTATTTT.